This is a list of T cell receptor beta chains from one sample in a study of blood T cell repertoires in COVID-19. Sequencing was performed with immunoSEQ multiplex PCR; in TCRdb, only in-frame clones are kept and a portion is missing. In the table there are over 150,000 clones, roughly 80% of which are singletons. The sample consisted of peripheral blood. The source is a woman older than 75 with acute or convalescent COVID-19. The CDR3 runs from the conserved cysteine through the conserved F or W. A D gene is named only where the DNA matches it firmly. The size of a clone is reported for some rows only, either as once, few or many, or as a class for expanded clones.

>-|TRBV4-1|TRBD1|TRBJ1-4
CASSQETGTGREKLFF
TGCGCCAGCAGCCAAGAAACCGGGACAGGGCGAGAAAAACTGTTTTTT
>-|TRBV7-9|-|TRBJ2-7
CASSLGGVSYEQYF
TGTGCCAGCAGTTTGGGGGGAGTATCCTACGAGCAGTACTTC
>-|TRBV29-1|-|TRBJ2-3
CSVEANGIPTDTQYF
TGCAGCGTTGAAGCGAACGGTATCCCCACAGATACGCAGTATTTT
>-|TRBV2|-|TRBJ1-6
CASTRRGYNSPLHF
TGTGCCAGCACTAGAAGAGGCTATAATTCACCCCTCCACTTT
>-|TRBV30|-|TRBJ1-5
CAWSGGPEGTQHF
TGTGCCTGGAGCGGGGGTCCCGAGGGGACCCAGCATTTT
>-|TRBV12-3/TRBV12-4|-|TRBJ1-1
CASSQQTNTEAFF
TGTGCCAGCAGTCAACAGACGAACACTGAAGCTTTCTTT
>-|TRBV6-4|-|TRBJ1-5
CASSENQAQPQHF
TGTGCCAGCAGTGAAAACCAGGCTCAGCCCCAGCATTTT
>-|TRBV29-1|-|TRBJ1-1
CSVGDTGLAFF
TGCAGCGTCGGGGACACCGGGCTAGCTTTCTTT
>-|TRBV29-1|TRBD1|TRBJ1-1
CSVVGQGDTEAFF
TGCAGCGTTGTTGGGCAGGGGGACACTGAAGCTTTCTTT
>few|TRBV7-9|TRBD1|TRBJ2-5
CASSSDRGVRETQYF
TGTGCCAGCAGCTCGGACAGGGGGGTGCGAGAGACCCAGTACTTC
>-|TRBV6-6|TRBD1|TRBJ2-5
CASSGDRGETQYF
TGTGCCAGCAGTGGGGACAGGGGGGAGACCCAGTACTTC
>-|TRBV7-9|TRBD1|TRBJ1-6
CASSLGDRGRNSPLHF
TGTGCCAGCAGCTTAGGGGACAGGGGGCGTAATTCACCCCTCCACTTT
>-|TRBV7-9|TRBD1|TRBJ1-4
CASSEWDRNEKLFF
TGTGCCAGCAGCGAATGGGACAGAAATGAAAAACTGTTTTTT
>-|TRBV21-1|-|TRBJ1-1
CASSRLGGTEAFF
TGTGCCAGCAGCAGGCTCGGGGGCACTGAAGCTTTCTTT
>once|TRBV5-5|-|TRBJ2-7
CASSFNREQYF
TGTGCCAGCAGCTTCAATCGGGAGCAGTACTTC
>once|TRBV7-9|TRBD1|TRBJ1-4
CASSIQGGSEKLFF
TGTGCCAGCAGCATACAGGGGGGCAGTGAAAAACTGTTTTTT
>-|TRBV2|TRBD1|TRBJ1-3
CASSHDRDGNTIYF
TGTGCCAGCAGCCACGACAGGGATGGAAACACCATATATTTT
>few|TRBV7-9|TRBD2|TRBJ2-7
CASSFSGSSHEQYF
TGTGCCAGCAGCTTTAGCGGGAGCTCCCACGAGCAGTACTTC
>-|TRBV30|TRBD1|TRBJ2-7
CASHRDSSYEQYF
TGTGCCTCGCACCGGGACAGCTCCTACGAGCAGTACTTC
>few|TRBV7-9|TRBD1|TRBJ1-3
CASRTGAGNTIYF
TGTGCCAGTCGGACAGGGGCTGGAAACACCATATATTTT
>once|TRBV5-5|TRBD1|TRBJ2-3
CASSSGTGAWDTQYF
TGTGCCAGCAGCTCCGGGACAGGGGCGTGGGATACGCAGTATTTT
>-|TRBV5-6|-|TRBJ1-5
CASSLGQLQNQPQHF
TGTGCCAGCAGCTTGGGTCAGTTACAAAATCAGCCCCAGCATTTT
>-|TRBV6-2/TRBV6-3|TRBD1|TRBJ2-7
CASSYSHPTGSDTYEQYF
TGTGCCAGCAGTTACTCCCACCCGACAGGGAGCGATACCTACGAGCAGTACTTC
>-|TRBV6-5|-|TRBJ1-1
CASSLTGDKGAFF
TGTGCCAGCAGTTTGACAGGTGACAAGGGAGCTTTCTTT
>-|TRBV19|TRBD2|TRBJ2-5
CASSMGLAGQETQYF
TGTGCCAGTAGTATGGGACTAGCGGGACAAGAGACCCAGTACTTC
>-|TRBV10-3|-|TRBJ1-1
CAITKGTSEAFF
TGTGCCATCACTAAGGGGACATCTGAAGCTTTCTTT
>-|TRBV7-9|-|TRBJ2-7
CASRGLSYEQYF
TGTGCCAGCAGGGGGCTATCCTACGAGCAGTACTTC
>-|TRBV5-1|TRBD1|TRBJ1-2
CASSLEGQGVGYTF
TGCGCCAGCAGCTTGGAGGGACAGGGGGTCGGCTACACCTTC
>-|TRBV19|-|TRBJ2-5
CASSIDSEQETQYF
TGTGCCAGTAGTATAGACAGCGAGCAAGAGACCCAGTACTTC
>-|TRBV24-1|-|TRBJ1-4
CATSEGFSEKLFF
TGTGCCACCAGTGAGGGCTTTTCTGAAAAACTGTTTTTT
>-|TRBV28|-|TRBJ2-7
CASRMLGGVNEQYF
TGTGCCAGCAGGATGTTAGGGGGGGTCAACGAGCAGTACTTC
>-|TRBV11-2|-|TRBJ2-5
CASSLVGLRETQYF
TGTGCCAGCAGCTTAGTTGGCTTGCGGGAGACCCAGTACTTC
>-|TRBV9|TRBD2|TRBJ2-2
CASSVRASGNTKLDTGELFF
TGTGCCAGCAGCGTAAGAGCTAGCGGGAATACGAAGTTAGACACCGGGGAGCTGTTTTTT
>-|TRBV7-9|-|TRBJ2-2
CASSYPGQSTGELFF
TGTGCCAGCAGCTACCCAGGGCAGAGCACCGGGGAGCTGTTTTTT
>-|TRBV10-3|TRBD1|TRBJ2-1
CATARPGTDTYNEQFF
TGTGCCACGGCGAGACCCGGGACAGATACCTACAATGAGCAGTTCTTC
>-|TRBV28|-|TRBJ1-1
CASSTGYAEAFF
TGTGCCAGCAGTACAGGGTACGCTGAAGCTTTCTTT
>-|TRBV2|TRBD2|TRBJ2-7
CASSGTSGSLTYEQYF
TGTGCCAGCAGCGGGACTAGCGGGAGTTTAACCTACGAGCAGTACTTC
>-|TRBV7-2|-|TRBJ2-3
CASIRGRTSTDTQYF
TGTGCCAGCATCCGGGGGAGGACTAGCACAGATACGCAGTATTTT
>-|TRBV6-6|-|TRBJ1-5
CASSYEQGFNQPQHF
TGTGCCAGCAGTTACGAGCAGGGGTTTAATCAGCCCCAGCATTTT
>-|TRBV9|TRBD2|TRBJ2-1
CASSVEAGGNNEQFF
TGTGCCAGCAGCGTAGAAGCGGGAGGGAACAATGAGCAGTTCTTC
>-|TRBV3-1/TRBV3-2|-|TRBJ1-6
CASSTESANSPLHF
TGTGCCAGCAGCACCGAGAGCGCTAATTCACCCCTCCACTTT
>few|TRBV5-1|-|TRBJ2-1
CASSLSTSSPNEQFF
TGCGCCAGCAGCTTGTCAACTAGCAGCCCCAATGAGCAGTTCTTC
>-|TRBV2|-|TRBJ1-4
CASKAERAIEKLFF
TGTGCCAGCAAGGCGGAGAGGGCAATTGAAAAACTGTTTTTT
>few|TRBV6-6|-|TRBJ1-3
CASSRGGSSGNTIYF
TGTGCCAGCAGCCGAGGGGGGAGCTCTGGAAACACCATATATTTT
>-|TRBV4-3|TRBD1|TRBJ1-1
CASSQEVGTGDTEAFF
TGCGCCAGCAGCCAAGAAGTTGGGACAGGGGACACTGAAGCTTTCTTT
>-|TRBV24-1|-|TRBJ2-1
CATSDTGNYNEQFF
TGTGCCACCAGTGACACCGGGAACTACAATGAGCAGTTCTTC
>-|TRBV6-5|TRBD2|TRBJ2-7
CASSLSGNSYEQYF
TGTGCCAGCAGTCTGAGCGGGAACTCCTACGAGCAGTACTTC
>-|TRBV5-4|TRBD2|TRBJ2-3
CASSLAGAGGLADTQYF
TGTGCCAGCAGCTTGGCCGGGGCGGGGGGGCTGGCAGATACGCAGTATTTT
>few|TRBV19|-|TRBJ2-7
CASKGASGSYEQYF
TGTGCCAGTAAGGGGGCAAGCGGGAGCTACGAGCAGTACTTC
>-|TRBV6-5|-|TRBJ2-2
CASRSENTGELFF
TGTGCCAGCAGATCAGAGAACACCGGGGAGCTGTTTTTT
>-|TRBV28|-|TRBJ1-2
CASRYGGGENYGYTF
TGTGCCAGCCGTTACGGCGGGGGCGAAAACTATGGCTACACCTTC